Below are 2 T cell receptor beta chains sequenced from a single sample in a study of identical twins (dated by TCRdb to 2015 to 2016). Libraries were made using 5' RACE. The data were produced on an Illumina HiSeq 2000. TCRdb handled the public reads itself, with Q25 trimming in fastp and clone calling in MiXCR, and kept productive beta chains. Each record represents a unique CDR3 protein, reported with the most common genes and DNA among its rows. The table for this sample lists about 520,000 distinct CDR3 sequences; around 20% of them were counted only once. About 0.99% of the sample is in the top ten clones. This sample was shared with a second study, whose subject was T cells expressing NK-cell markers.

The sequencing sample was made of CD4+ T cells sorted from blood. These receptors came from a woman younger than 35 in good health.

This clonotype came up many times. The gene calls are TRBV5-1 and TRBJ1-1, with D possibly matching TRBD1 (5 bases). With 1 base removed from V and 7 bases from J, the gap between germline ends came to 14 bases. CDR1 is SGHRS, CDR2 YFSETQ, per germline. The CDR3 covers 14 residues. The chain's CDR3 is CASSLRATAGEAFF. Written as DNA, the CDR3 is TGCGCCAGCAGCTTGCGTGCGACAGCAGGTGAAGCTTTCTTT.

This clonotype was detected only once. The V gene is TRBV9, the J gene TRBJ2-1; TRBD2 aligns across 11 bases. The J segment lost 7 bases and the V segment lost 0 bases, leaving 3 bases of the junction unmatched. CDR3 size: 15 residues. Per germline, CDR1 SGDLS and CDR2 YYNGEE. The CDR3 spells CASSVVAGGYNEQFF. The CDR3 nucleotides read TGTGCCAGCAGCGTAGTAGCGGGGGGGTATAATGAGCAGTTCTTC.